What follows are 8 T cell receptor beta chains derived from one specimen sequenced in a study of Ad26.COV2.S vaccination and SARS-CoV-2 variants. As for treatment: 15 to 20 received Ad26.COV2.S at low or high dose, single or two shots; several received placebo; per-sample allocation not given. It was on day 63 after the first vaccine or placebo injection that samples were taken. The protocol was immunoSEQ multiplex PCR, while the TCRdb copy is restricted to in-frame clones and leaves out a portion. The sample has a few hundred thousand clones, under 90% seen once; the top ten hold over 5%. Source: peripheral blood, taken in a trial of Ad26.COV2.S vaccine versus placebo. The receptors shown here come from a person aged 18 to 65 who received the Ad26.COV2.S COVID-19 vaccine or a placebo.

The DNA for the CDR3 is TGTGCCAGCAGCTTAGCGGAGGGGACAAACACCATATATTTT. Protein: CASSLAEGTNTIYF. The V call is TRBV7-8, the J call TRBJ1-3, with D perhaps matching TRBD1 (5 bases). Germline V gene lookup returns CDR1 SGHVS and CDR2 FQNEAQ. The CDR3 spans 14 residues. Trimming stripped 0 bases from V and 6 bases from J, with 9 bases between.

This clone was seen only a few times. The V gene is TRBV30, the J gene TRBJ2-1, with D perhaps given as TRBD1 or TRBD2 (5 bases each). Germline V gene lookup returns CDR1 GTSNPN and CDR2 SVGIG (reference sequence). V lost 6 bases and J 6 bases, leaving 18 bases between the germline ends. The CDR3 has 14 residues. CDR3 sequence: CACLGARECNEQFF. The CDR3 DNA sequence: TGTGCCTGCCTTGGGGCGAGGGAGTGCAATGAGCAGTTCTTC.

The rearrangement uses TRBV5-1 and TRBJ2-1; D is tentatively TRBD1 or TRBD2 (6 bases each). The CDR3 contains 15 residues. CDR1 SGHRS and CDR2 YFSETQ come from the germline V gene. The ends were cut back, 3 bases at V and 5 bases at J, with 15 bases in the middle. The CDR3 DNA sequence: TGCGCCAGCAGCTCCCGAGGGGGACTGAACAATGAGCAGTTCTTC. It yields the protein CASSSRGGLNNEQFF. The whole variable domain, remainder taken from reference TRBV5-1 and TRBJ2-1, is KAGVTQTPRYLIKTRGQQVTLSCSPISGHRSVSWYQQTPGQGLQFLFEYFSETQRNKGNFPGRFSGRQFSNSRSEMNVSTLELGDSALYLCASSSRGGLNNEQFFGPGTRLTVL.

This clone was counted once. The chain has TRBV4-1 and TRBJ2-5; a weak D match, TRBD1 (6 bases). V gave up 1 base and J gave up 5 bases, with 23 bases separating them. Germline values: CDR1 MGHRA, CDR2 YSYEKL. The CDR3 sequence is 18 residues long. CDR3 region: CASSQGKFKLGQRETQYF. The CDR3 bases are TGCGCCAGCAGCCAAGGGAAATTCAAGCTTGGACAGCGGGAGACCCAGTACTTC.

The chain links TRBV2 to TRBJ1-1; D possibly corresponds to TRBD1 (5 bases). In germline, CDR1 is SNHLY, CDR2 FYNNEI. This CDR3 is 12 amino acids long. Trimming shortened V by 7 bases and J by 1 base, and 7 bases separated the two germline ends. The CDR3 bases are TGTGCCAGCATTAGGGGGAACACTGAAGCTTTCTTT. This gives the protein CASIRGNTEAFF.

As concerns this clone: This specimen includes other DNA sequences encoding the same CDR3. This rearrangement joins TRBV6-5 to TRBJ1-6; D not certain. The CDR3 covers 13 residues. The V end lost 0 bases, the J end lost 7 bases, and 4 bases lay between the germline ends. Germline V lookup: CDR1 MNHEY, CDR2 SVGAGI. The CDR3 nucleotides read TGTGCCAGCAGTTACTCGGAAAATTCACCCCTCCACTTT. Translating it yields CASSYSENSPLHF.

The chain uses TRBV28 and TRBJ1-4; 10 bases agree with TRBD1. Germline loops: CDR1 MDHEN, CDR2 SYDVKM. The CDR3 is 14 residues long. V lost 4 bases to trimming and J lost 7 bases; unmatched junction nucleotides: 3. The DNA for the CDR3 is TGTGCCAGCAGTTCGGGACAGGGGATTGAAAAACTGTTTTTT. This gives the protein CASSSGQGIEKLFF.

The chain uses TRBV27 and TRBJ1-4; D is ambiguous. There are 15 residues in the CDR3. Germline values: CDR1 MNHEY, CDR2 SMNVEV (reference sequence). Trimming took off 4 bases at V and 1 base at J, with 10 bases between the two ends. In nucleotides, the CDR3 is TGTGCCAGCAGTTATTTCCCGGGAACTAATGAAAAACTGTTTTTT. This gives the protein CASSYFPGTNEKLFF.